This T cell receptor beta chain was sequenced for a study of blood T cell repertoires in COVID-19. Study overall: T cells, B-cell-depleted T cells, or PBMCs provided the cDNA or gDNA that served as material.

The CDR3 spans 17 residues. The V gene end was trimmed by 0 bases and the J gene end by 1 base; junction bases not matched to a gene: 4. Per the germline V gene, CDR1 is SGHNT and CDR2 is YYREEE (reference sequence). TCRdb's copy holds only in-frame clones and misses some; the assay was immunoSEQ multiplex PCR. Here the sample spans about 120,000 clones, around four fifths being singletons. Sequenced sample: peripheral blood. The receptor was derived from a man aged 60 to 75 with active or convalescent COVID-19. V is TRBV5-4 and J is TRBJ2-3, with 11 bases matching TRBD2. The CDR3 loop reads CASSLGKLAGGTDTQYF. CDR3 nucleotide sequence: TGTGCCAGCAGCTTGGGGAAACTAGCGGGGGGCACAGATACGCAGTATTTT. The full variable domain, its missing parts supplied by reference TRBV5-4 and TRBJ2-3, is ETGVTQSPTHLIKTRGQQVTLRCSSQSGHNTVSWYQQALGQGPQFIFQYYREEENGRGNFPPRFSGLQFPNYSSELNVNALELDDSALYLCASSLGKLAGGTDTQYFGPGTRLTVL.